The 25 T cell receptor beta chains below were found in one sample sequenced in a study of identical twins (dated by TCRdb to about 2016). The library was made by 5' RACE. The instrument given in TCRdb is Illumina HiSeq 2000. TCRdb took the public reads, trimmed them with fastp at Q25, ran MiXCR for clone calling and kept in-frame beta chains. Entries that share a CDR3 protein sequence are merged under the most common genes and DNA. The sample has 300,000 or so distinct CDR3 sequences on record, just under 9.5% of them singletons. The top ten constitute around 7.1% of the sample. This sample also belongs to another study, concerning yellow fever vaccine responses in identical twins.

Specimen: CD8+ T cells sorted from blood. The receptors here all came from a woman aged 18-29 years in good health.

This clonotype was detected many times. This chain connects TRBV28 to TRBJ1-2; D call uncertain. The CDR3 is made up of 14 amino acids. Germline V lookup: CDR1 MDHEN, CDR2 SYDVKM. Deletions cut 6 bases from V and 4 bases from J, with 15 bases between. The CDR3 loop reads CASSPPNRGYGYTF. The CDR3 DNA reads TGTGCCAGCAGCCCACCTAACAGAGGCTATGGCTACACCTTC.

This chain links TRBV6-2 or TRBV6-3 with TRBJ2-3; D possibly matches TRBD1 or TRBD2 (5 bases each). Between the trimmed V and J ends, which lost 3 bases and 0 bases, there was a span of 10 bases. Germline CDR1 and CDR2: MNHEY and SVGEGT. This CDR3 contains 15 residues. The CDR3, as DNA: TGTGCCAGCAGTTATAAGGGACGGAGCACAGATACGCAGTATTTT. It codes for CASSYKGRSTDTQYF.

This clonotype was picked up a small number of times. The V gene is TRBV5-1, the J gene TRBJ2-7, with 11 bases that match TRBD1. V trimming: 0 bases; J trimming: 6 bases; junction bases outside the gene matches: 5. CDR1 and CDR2 from the germline V gene are SGHRS and YFSETQ. The CDR3 has 15 residues. The CDR3 coding sequence is TGCGCCAGCAGCTTGGTAGGACAGGGGGCTGGCGAGCAGTACTTC. This sequence encodes CASSLVGQGAGEQYF.

The sample holds many counts of this clonotype. The chain has TRBV12-3 or TRBV12-4 and TRBJ2-1; tentatively, D is TRBD2 (6 bases). The CDR3 runs 16 residues. Trimming stripped 1 base from V and 4 bases from J, with 14 bases between. CDR3: CASSLESRAGYNEQFF. The CDR3 bases are TGTGCCAGCAGTTTAGAGAGCCGGGCGGGATACAATGAGCAGTTCTTC.

The chain couples TRBV7-2 to TRBJ2-5; D not certain. Germline CDR1 and CDR2: SGHTA and FQGNSA. With 1 base removed from V and 5 bases from J, the gap between germline ends came to 11 bases. This CDR3 has 14 residues. The CDR3 bases are TGTGCCAGCAGCTTAGATGTCCCGCGGGAGACCCAGTACTTC. This encodes CASSLDVPRETQYF.

V usage is TRBV29-1 and J usage is TRBJ2-7; 11 bases agree with TRBD2. The V gene end was trimmed by 4 bases and the J gene end by 4 bases; junction bases not matched to a gene: 6. The CDR3 has 14 amino acids. Germline values: CDR1 SQVTM, CDR2 ANQGSEA. The CDR3 region has the DNA TGCAGCGTTGCCAGGCTAGCGGGGGGTTACGAGCAGTACTTC. Translating gives CSVARLAGGYEQYF.

This clonotype showed up just a few times. The V gene is TRBV23-1, the J gene TRBJ2-2; weak D call: TRBD2 (6 bases). TRBV23-1 is given ORF status, its function remaining uncertain. Trimming took off 1 base at V and 3 bases at J, with 9 bases between the two ends. The CDR3 runs to 15 residues. CDR3: CASSQFGEDTGELFF. The CDR3 DNA sequence: TGCGCCAGCAGTCAATTCGGGGAGGACACCGGGGAGCTGTTTTTT.

This chain links TRBV5-1 with TRBJ2-7, with D perhaps matching TRBD1 (6 bases). The germline V gene has CDR1 SGHRS and CDR2 YFSETQ. Trimming shortened V by 2 bases and J by 6 bases, and 9 bases separated the two germline ends. This CDR3 contains 12 residues. The CDR3 loop is CASSFSTGEQYF. CDR3 nucleotide sequence: TGCGCCAGCAGCTTTTCGACAGGCGAGCAGTACTTC. The whole variable domain, filled in from reference TRBV5-1 and TRBJ2-7, reads KAGVTQTPRYLIKTRGQQVTLSCSPISGHRSVSWYQQTPGQGLQFLFEYFSETQRNKGNFPGRFSGRQFSNSRSEMNVSTLELGDSALYLCASSFSTGEQYFGPGTRLTVT.

This clonotype is judged medium-sized. The V gene is TRBV7-2, the J gene TRBJ2-2; D may be TRBD2 (6 bases). The CDR3 length is 14 residues. The germline V gene encodes CDR1 SGHTA and CDR2 FQGNSA. Trimming took off 5 bases at V and 5 bases at J, with 12 bases between the two ends. DNA for the CDR3: TGTGCCAGCAGCGCCACAGCGGGTACCGGGGAGCTGTTTTTT. This codes for CASSATAGTGELFF.

This clonotype came up a few times. J is TRBJ2-3 and V is TRBV3-1, with a possible D match to TRBD2 (6 bases). CDR1 is LGHDT, CDR2 YNNKEL, per germline (reference sequence). Trimming removed 4 bases at V and 5 bases at J, with 16 bases between. The length of the CDR3 is 15 residues. CDR3 nucleotide sequence: TGTGCCAGCAGCCCGTACCTAGCCGGGGGAGATACGCAGTATTTT. As protein: CASSPYLAGGDTQYF.

This clonotype showed up many times. The rearrangement joins TRBV7-3 to TRBJ2-7; 7 bases map to TRBD1. The ends lost 5 bases at V and 4 bases at J; junction bases unmatched: 5. Germline CDR1 SGHTA, CDR2 FQGTGA. CDR3 length: 13 residues. CDR3 DNA: TGTGCCAGCAGCGTAGGGGACAGTTACGAGCAGTACTTC. Amino acids: CASSVGDSYEQYF.

This clonotype turned up a few times. This sequence joins TRBV29-1 and TRBJ1-1; D gene unclear. The germline V gene encodes CDR1 SQVTM and CDR2 ANQGSEA. This CDR3 has 13 amino acids. Between the trimmed V and J ends, which lost 0 bases and 3 bases, there was a span of 8 bases. The DNA of the CDR3 is TGCAGCGTTGAAGAGTCCGGGTACACTGAAGCTTTCTTT. This encodes CSVEESGYTEAFF. The entire variable domain, with the rest obtained from reference TRBV29-1 and TRBJ1-1, is as follows: SAVISQKPSRDICQRGTSLTIQCQVDSQVTMMFWYRQQPGQSLTLIATANQGSEATYESGFVIDKFPISRPNLTFSTLTVSNMSPEDSSIYLCSVEESGYTEAFFGQGTRLTVV.

The CDR3, as DNA: TGCAGTGCTTTGACAGCACATACTACCTACGAGCAGTACTTC. Translating gives CSALTAHTTYEQYF. The chain employs TRBV20-1 and TRBJ2-7, with a tentative D call TRBD1 (5 bases). V shed 5 bases and J shed 2 bases, with 16 bases lying between them. This CDR3 contains 14 residues. CDR1 and CDR2 from the germline V gene are DFQATT and SNEGSKA (reference sequence).

This clonotype was seen at least ten times. V gene TRBV5-6 combines with J gene TRBJ2-7; D may be TRBD2 (5 bases). Germline lookup yields CDR1 SGHDT and CDR2 YYEEEE. The CDR3 is 12 amino acids. Trimming took off 1 base at V and 5 bases at J, with 7 bases between the two ends. CDR3 bases: TGTGCCAGCAGCTTGCCGGGGAACGAGCAGTACTTC. Translated: CASSLPGNEQYF.

The chain employs TRBV2 and TRBJ2-3; tentatively, D is TRBD1 or TRBD2 (5 bases each). The V gene lost 4 bases and the J gene lost 0 bases, with 17 bases spanning the gap. The CDR3 length is 17 residues. Germline CDR1 and CDR2: SNHLY and FYNNEI. CDR3 nucleotide sequence: TGTGCCAGCAGTGTCCCCAGGGACGGGGACAGCACAGATACGCAGTATTTT. This translates into CASSVPRDGDSTDTQYF.

This rearrangement joins TRBV5-6 to TRBJ2-7, with D unresolved. V gave up 4 bases and J gave up 7 bases, with 18 bases separating them. The CDR3 length is 14 residues. The germline CDR1 and CDR2 sequences are SGHDT and YYEEEE. The CDR3 DNA reads as TGTGCCAGCAGCCCGATGAACGGACCCGGGGAGCAGTACTTC. Translated: CASSPMNGPGEQYF.

This clonotype was seen only a few times. The J gene is TRBJ1-2, the V gene TRBV12-3 or TRBV12-4, with TRBD1 matching over 8 bases. The trim removed 5 bases at V and 3 bases at J, leaving 5 bases unmatched. The length of the CDR3 is 14 residues. The CDR3 reads CASSPRQGYYGYTF. DNA for the CDR3: TGTGCCAGCAGTCCCAGACAGGGGTACTATGGCTACACCTTC.

This clonotype was recorded many times. The chain couples TRBV10-3 to TRBJ2-7; TRBD1 is a possible D gene (5 bases). The V and J ends lost 2 bases and 4 bases respectively, with 21 bases between them. The CDR3 length is 17 residues. The germline V gene encodes CDR1 ENHRY and CDR2 SYGVKD. The CDR3 loop reads CAISEAPRQGRGYEQYF. CDR3 nucleotides: TGTGCCATCAGTGAGGCCCCCCGCCAGGGTAGGGGATACGAGCAGTACTTC.

This clonotype has just one count. This chain links TRBV29-1 with TRBJ2-7; D gene ambiguous. The V end was cut by 4 bases, the J end by 2 bases, with 12 bases between. This CDR3 has 13 amino acids. Germline CDR1 is SQVTM and CDR2 is ANQGSEA. The CDR3 loop is CSVVLAAAYEQYF. In DNA form, the CDR3 reads TGCAGCGTTGTCTTGGCAGCTGCCTACGAGCAGTACTTC.

This clonotype was seen at least ten times. The rearrangement joins TRBV12-3 or TRBV12-4 to TRBJ1-2; the match to TRBD1 covers 7 bases. CDR3 length: 15 amino acids. With V trimmed by 5 bases and J by 1 base, 7 bases remained unmatched. This CDR3 reads CASSPLGGHNYGYTF. The CDR3 region has the DNA TGTGCCAGCAGTCCCCTAGGGGGCCATAACTATGGCTACACCTTC.

This chain links TRBV28 with TRBJ2-7, with D perhaps matching TRBD1 (6 bases). In germline, CDR1 is MDHEN, CDR2 SYDVKM. Between the trimmed V and J ends, which lost 5 bases and 6 bases, there was a span of 17 bases. The CDR3 runs 14 residues. This chain's CDR3 is CASSPTETGSEQYF. The CDR3 nucleotides are TGTGCCAGCAGTCCGACCGAAACAGGGTCCGAGCAGTACTTC.

The chain couples TRBV7-8 to TRBJ2-7; D remains ambiguous. This CDR3 comprises 14 residues. Germline-derived CDR1 and CDR2 are SGHVS and FQNEAQ. V shed 5 bases and J shed 4 bases, with 15 bases lying between them. CDR3 residues: CASSPEDGGYEQYF. The CDR3 bases are TGTGCCAGCAGCCCAGAGGACGGTGGGTACGAGCAGTACTTC.

This clonotype was seen a single time. The J gene is TRBJ2-7, the V gene TRBV3-1; possible D gene TRBD1, 6 bases. The CDR3 has 15 residues. Germline V gives CDR1 LGHDT, CDR2 YNNKEL (reference sequence). V was trimmed by 1 base and J by 3 bases, leaving 13 bases between them. The CDR3 loop reads CASSQAGQGFYEQYF. The CDR3 region has the DNA TGTGCCAGCAGCCAAGCGGGGCAGGGGTTCTACGAGCAGTACTTC.

The chain employs TRBV7-9 and TRBJ1-4; possibly TRBD1 for D (5 bases). The CDR3 is made up of 14 amino acids. Germline assignment: CDR1 SEHNR and CDR2 FQNEAQ (reference sequence). Trimming left V 3 bases short and J 5 bases short, with 10 bases between. Here the CDR3 DNA reads TGTGCCAGCAGCTTCCGGGACTTCAATGAAAAACTGTTTTTT. Its protein product is CASSFRDFNEKLFF.

This clonotype was observed many times. The CDR3 sequence: CASSLEAFGLAGGPGDTQYF. The CDR3 DNA follows: TGTGCCAGCAGCTTAGAAGCGTTCGGACTAGCGGGGGGGCCTGGGGATACGCAGTATTTT. The chain employs TRBV7-8 and TRBJ2-3, with 15 bases that match TRBD2. The CDR3 loop spans 20 amino acids. CDR1 is SGHVS, CDR2 FQNEAQ, per germline. Trimming cost V 1 base and J 6 bases; bases outside gene matches: 14.